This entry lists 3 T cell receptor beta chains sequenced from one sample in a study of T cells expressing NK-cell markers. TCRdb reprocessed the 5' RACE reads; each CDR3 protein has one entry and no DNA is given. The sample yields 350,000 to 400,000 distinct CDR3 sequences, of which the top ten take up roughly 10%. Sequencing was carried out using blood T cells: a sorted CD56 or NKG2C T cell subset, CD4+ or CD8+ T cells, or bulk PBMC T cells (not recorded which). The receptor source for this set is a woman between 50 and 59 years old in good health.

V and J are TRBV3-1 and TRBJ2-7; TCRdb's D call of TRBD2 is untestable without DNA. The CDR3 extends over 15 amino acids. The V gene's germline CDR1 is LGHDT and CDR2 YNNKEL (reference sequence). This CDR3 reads CASSQGSGVRYEQYF.

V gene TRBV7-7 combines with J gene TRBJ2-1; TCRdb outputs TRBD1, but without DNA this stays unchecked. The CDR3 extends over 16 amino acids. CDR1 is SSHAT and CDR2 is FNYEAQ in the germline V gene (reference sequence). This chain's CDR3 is CASSLAPGQGPGEQFF.

CDR3 amino acids: CASSLVATGSGEQFF. V gene TRBV11-3 combines with J gene TRBJ2-1; the TCRdb D gene call, TRBD1, has no DNA to confirm it. The CDR3 loop spans 15 amino acids. Per germline, CDR1 SGHNT and CDR2 YENEEA.